Included here is one T cell receptor beta chain sequence, with context. The data derive from a study of OX40 agonist ivuxolimab in advanced cancers. Clones were read by immunoSEQ multiplex PCR, and TCRdb kept only the in-frame ones, dropping some. Of about 81,000 clones in the sample, 93% are singletons; the top ten hold roughly an eighth. Germline V gives CDR1 SEHNR, CDR2 FQNEAQ (reference sequence). This CDR3 comprises 12 residues. Trimming took 2 bases from V and 5 from J, leaving 6 bases between them. The clonotype was recovered from an adult with an advanced solid tumor such as melanoma, head and neck, liver or kidney cancer. This specimen was CD4+ or CD8+ T cells sorted from blood, taken in a trial of the OX40 agonist ivuxolimab. J is TRBJ1-1 and V is TRBV7-9, with D uncertain. The CDR3 nucleotides read TGTGCCAGCAGCTTATTAATAACTGAAGCTTTCTTT. The encoded protein is CASSLLITEAFF.